The 29 T cell receptor beta chains below were found in one sample sequenced in a study of yellow fever vaccine responses in identical twins. MiXCR, run by TCRdb on the RT-PCR reads, gives a single entry per CDR3 protein. The sample includes 950 to 1,500 distinct CDR3 sequences, 86% of them seen just once. Sample: T cells from blood (PBMCs), unsorted or a sorted subset (not recorded which), taken before or after yellow fever vaccination (not recorded which). These receptor sequences come from a woman aged 18-29 years who received the yellow fever vaccine.

The chain has TRBV7-8 and TRBJ2-3; D not resolved. Germline CDR1 and CDR2: SGHVS and FQNEAQ. The CDR3 runs to 12 residues. The V end lost 0 bases, the J end lost 4 bases, and 2 bases lay between the germline ends. CDR3 in amino acids: CASSLAADTQYF. The CDR3 nucleotides are TGTGCCAGCAGCTTAGCGGCAGATACGCAGTATTTT.

In its sample, this clonotype was seen a few times. The chain uses TRBV11-1 and TRBJ2-7; D unresolved. CDR1 is SGHAT, CDR2 FQDESV, per germline (reference sequence). V was pared by 0 bases and J by 4 bases, with 7 bases between. The length of the CDR3 is 13 residues. In DNA, the CDR3 is TGTGCCAGCAGCTTAGCTTCTAGTTACGAGCAGTACTTC. Translating it yields CASSLASSYEQYF.

The CDR3 DNA reads as TGCAGTGCTAGGAGGGGGGAAGGGCACACAGATACGCAGTATTTT. This sequence encodes CSARRGEGHTDTQYF. This sequence joins TRBV20-1 and TRBJ2-3, with D possibly being TRBD1 or TRBD2 (6 bases each). V lost 3 bases, J lost 2 bases, and 15 bases lay in between. CDR3 size: 15 residues. Germline V gene lookup returns CDR1 DFQATT and CDR2 SNEGSKA (reference sequence).

CDR3 coding DNA: TGCGCCAGCGGGACGGAGGGGGGTTACAATGAGCAGTTCTTC. Translation gives CASGTEGGYNEQFF. The chain joins TRBV4-1 to TRBJ2-1, with D perhaps matching TRBD1 or TRBD2 (6 bases each). This CDR3 has 14 amino acids. Trimming removed 8 bases from V and 4 bases from J, with 15 bases in between. Germline CDR1 MGHRA, CDR2 YSYEKL.

V usage is TRBV11-2 and J usage is TRBJ2-7; TRBD1 matches 10 bases. V lost 5 bases to trimming and J lost 7 bases; unmatched junction nucleotides: 11. The V gene's germline CDR1 is SGHAT and CDR2 FQNNGV. The CDR3 covers 15 residues. CDR3 bases: TGTGCCAGCAGCCCCCGCGGGACAGGGGTCGAAGAGCAGTACTTC. This encodes CASSPRGTGVEEQYF.

V usage is TRBV10-3 and J usage is TRBJ1-5, with a tentative D call TRBD1 (5 bases). Germline values: CDR1 ENHRY, CDR2 SYGVKD. This CDR3 region has 11 residues. V lost 7 bases and J lost 6, with 7 bases in between. The CDR3 DNA sequence: TGTGCCATCAACGGGGGTCAGCCCCAGCATTTT. Its protein is CAINGGQPQHF.

This rearrangement joins TRBV15 to TRBJ2-3; the match to TRBD1 covers 8 bases. The V gene's germline CDR1 is LNHNV and CDR2 YYDKDF (reference sequence). The V and J ends lost 5 bases and 5 bases, in that order; junction bases with no gene match: 6. This CDR3 has 14 residues. The CDR3 loop reads CATSAGGKIDTQYF. DNA for the CDR3: TGTGCCACCAGCGCAGGGGGCAAGATAGATACGCAGTATTTT.

V and J are TRBV4-1 and TRBJ2-1; no clear D gene. The CDR3 runs to 14 residues. Germline V gene sequence: CDR1 MGHRA, CDR2 YSYEKL. V lost 0 bases and J 12 bases, leaving 15 bases between the germline ends. The CDR3 DNA follows: TGCGCCAGCAGCCAAGATCCGCGCTCCGACGGGCAGTTCTTC. It encodes CASSQDPRSDGQFF.

The V gene is TRBV5-1, the J gene TRBJ2-7; maybe TRBD1 (6 bases). The CDR3 runs 12 residues. Germline CDR1 is SGHRS and CDR2 is YFSETQ. V lost 4 bases and J 3 bases, leaving 8 bases between the germline ends. The CDR3 is CASSRDNYEQYF. The CDR3 DNA reads TGCGCCAGCAGCCGGGACAACTACGAGCAGTACTTC.

Only a few counts were recorded for this clonotype. The chain employs TRBV4-1 and TRBJ1-5, with 8 positions matching TRBD1. The CDR3 runs to 16 residues. The germline V gene encodes CDR1 MGHRA and CDR2 YSYEKL. Trimming at V came to 4 bases and at J to 7 bases, leaving 12 bases not matched to a gene. CDR3 sequence reads: CASSPQPGQVGQPQHF. As DNA, the CDR3 is TGCGCCAGCAGCCCGCAACCGGGACAGGTAGGGCAGCCCCAGCATTTT.

The J gene is TRBJ2-1, the V gene TRBV11-1; 10 bases match TRBD2. The CDR3 totals 15 residues. Germline-derived CDR1 and CDR2 are SGHAT and FQDESV (reference sequence). With V trimmed by 5 bases and J by 2 bases, 3 bases remained unmatched. CDR3 sequence (DNA): TGTGCCAGCAGCCTTAGCGGGGGGCCCTACAATGAGCAGTTCTTC. Translated, it gives CASSLSGGPYNEQFF.

This clonotype showed up just once. The chain recombines TRBV19 with TRBJ2-1; D not resolved. Deletions cut 0 bases from V and 9 bases from J, with 15 bases between. CDR1 and CDR2 (germline): LNHDA, SQIVND (reference sequence). The CDR3 is 15 residues long. DNA for the CDR3: TGTGCCAGTAGTATAGATCTTGGTAGATCCCGTGAGCAGTTCTTC. It specifies CASSIDLGRSREQFF.

The V and J genes are TRBV5-1 and TRBJ2-5; maybe TRBD1 (5 bases). The ends were cut back, 0 bases at V and 4 bases at J, with 13 bases in the middle. The CDR3 is 15 amino acids. The germline CDR1 and CDR2 sequences are SGHRS and YFSETQ. DNA of the CDR3: TGCGCCAGCAGCTTGGTTGGACAAGTGGGAGAGACCCAGTACTTC. It encodes CASSLVGQVGETQYF.

The chain employs TRBV4-1 and TRBJ1-5; TRBD1 is a possible D gene (5 bases). The CDR3 covers 14 residues. Trimming cost V 0 bases and J 11 bases, with 14 bases left between them. The germline gives CDR1 MGHRA, CDR2 YSYEKL. This CDR3 reads CASSQETGLWSQHF. Here the CDR3 DNA reads TGCGCCAGCAGCCAAGAGACGGGACTTTGGTCCCAGCATTTT.

This clonotype was picked up one time. This chain uses TRBV20-1 with TRBJ2-5, with D unresolved. The CDR3 loop spans 12 amino acids. The V end was cut by 6 bases, the J end by 5 bases, with 13 bases between. Germline CDR1 is DFQATT and CDR2 is SNEGSKA (reference sequence). CDR3 DNA: TGCAGTGCCCCCCAACTGCCCGAGACCCAGTACTTC. Its protein product is CSAPQLPETQYF.

The V gene is TRBV12-3 or TRBV12-4, the J gene TRBJ1-2, with a possible D match to TRBD1 (5 bases). Between the trimmed V and J ends, which lost 5 bases and 4 bases, there was a span of 14 bases. This CDR3 contains 14 residues. CDR3 loop: CASSRATGTYGYTF. CDR3 in DNA: TGTGCCAGCAGTAGAGCAACTGGGACCTATGGCTACACCTTC.

The J gene is TRBJ2-7, the V gene TRBV10-3; 7 bases are shared with TRBD1. The CDR3 is 13 residues long. Germline loops: CDR1 ENHRY, CDR2 SYGVKD. The junction had 5 bases not matched to a gene; V was cut back by 9 bases and J by 0 bases. CDR3 loop: CAIRTGSSYEQYF. The CDR3 nucleotides are TGTGCCATACGGACAGGCTCCTCCTACGAGCAGTACTTC.

J is TRBJ2-7 and V is TRBV2; the match to TRBD2 covers 9 bases. Germline trimming cut 5 bases from V and 0 bases from J; bases unmatched to any gene: 2. There are 14 residues in the CDR3. Germline loops: CDR1 SNHLY, CDR2 FYNNEI. The DNA of the CDR3 is TGTGCCAGCAGTTCTAGCGGGGACTCCTACGAGCAGTACTTC. The encoded protein is CASSSSGDSYEQYF.

The chain combines TRBV20-1 with TRBJ2-7, with 10 bases fitting TRBD2. The V gene end was trimmed by 0 bases and the J gene end by 2 bases; junction bases not matched to a gene: 10. This CDR3 has 17 residues. Germline assignment: CDR1 DFQATT and CDR2 SNEGSKA (reference sequence). The CDR3 region is CSARDRLTSGEAYEQYF. The DNA of the CDR3 is TGCAGTGCTAGAGATCGGTTAACTAGCGGGGAAGCCTACGAGCAGTACTTC.

This rearrangement joins TRBV28 to TRBJ2-1, with 8 bases matching TRBD2. CDR1 MDHEN and CDR2 SYDVKM come from the germline V gene. This CDR3 has 15 amino acids. V trimming: 7 bases; J trimming: 8 bases; junction bases outside the gene matches: 13. The CDR3 DNA reads as TGTGCCAGCAAGAAGGGGGAGCGGGAGAGTGATGAGCAGTTCTTC. This codes for CASKKGERESDEQFF.

The V gene is TRBV6-1, the J gene TRBJ2-6; TRBD1 aligns across 11 bases. This CDR3 contains 18 residues. The germline V gene encodes CDR1 MNHNS and CDR2 SASEGT. V lost 6 bases and J lost 0; bases outside the gene matches: 7. CDR3 nucleotide sequence: TGTGCCAGCAGGCGACCTGGGACAGGGGGCTCTGGGGCCAACGTCCTGACTTTC. This encodes CASRRPGTGGSGANVLTF.

The chain couples TRBV15 to TRBJ2-1, with D perhaps matching TRBD1 or TRBD2 (5 bases each). The germline gives CDR1 LNHNV, CDR2 YYDKDF (reference sequence). V was cut by 2 bases and J by 9 bases, with 14 bases left in between. This CDR3 region has 14 residues. In nucleotides, the CDR3 is TGTGCCACCAGCAGAAGCAGGGAGACGAGTGAGCAGTTCTTC. It encodes CATSRSRETSEQFF.

This chain joins TRBV6-2 or TRBV6-3 and TRBJ1-1; possibly TRBD1 for D (5 bases). Deletions cut 2 bases from V and 1 base from J, with 8 bases between. This CDR3 region has 14 residues. Germline V gene sequence: CDR1 MNHEY, CDR2 SVGEGT. The CDR3 sequence is CASSYRRGNTEAFF. Here the CDR3 DNA reads TGTGCCAGCAGTTACCGGAGGGGGAACACTGAAGCTTTCTTT.

This chain links TRBV10-1 with TRBJ2-7; TRBD1 matches at 8 bases. The CDR3 extends over 14 amino acids. Germline V CDR1 and CDR2: WNHNN, SYGVQD (reference sequence). The V and J ends lost 6 bases and 3 bases, in that order; junction bases with no gene match: 7. CDR3 coding DNA: TGCGCCAGCAGCGGGACAGGTCGCAACTACGAGCAGTACTTC. It is translated as CASSGTGRNYEQYF.

This chain joins TRBV11-1 and TRBJ1-1, with a weak D call TRBD1 (5 bases). The CDR3 runs 15 residues. The germline V and J ends were trimmed by 1 base and 0 bases, with 9 bases remaining between them. The germline gives CDR1 SGHAT, CDR2 FQDESV (reference sequence). CDR3 region: CASSLGTRMNTEAFF. The CDR3 DNA follows: TGTGCCAGCAGCTTAGGGACACGGATGAACACTGAAGCTTTCTTT. Based on the CDR3 plus reference TRBV11-1 and TRBJ1-1, the full variable domain is EAEVAQSPRYKITEKSQAVAFWCDPISGHATLYWYRQILGQGPELLVQFQDESVVDDSQLPKDRFSAERLKGVDSTLKIQPAELGDSAMYLCASSLGTRMNTEAFFGQGTRLTVV.

V usage is TRBV29-1 and J usage is TRBJ2-7; 9 bases match TRBD1. V was pared by 6 bases and J by 4 bases, with 4 bases of the junction left unmatched. Germline CDR1 and CDR2: SQVTM and ANQGSEA. CDR3 length equals 12 residues. The CDR3: CSVKQGAYEQYF. As DNA, the CDR3 is TGCAGCGTCAAACAGGGGGCATACGAGCAGTACTTC.

The J gene is TRBJ2-7, the V gene TRBV20-1; 7 nucleotides align to TRBD2. Germline V gives CDR1 DFQATT, CDR2 SNEGSKA (reference sequence). The ends lost 0 bases at V and 5 bases at J; junction bases unmatched: 7. CDR3 size: 14 residues. The CDR3 bases are TGCAGTGCTAGAGATGGGAGGGGAATCAACGAGCAGTACTTC. It yields the protein CSARDGRGINEQYF.

This clonotype was detected once. The V gene is TRBV2, the J gene TRBJ2-1; 8 positions agree with TRBD2. Unmatched junction bases numbered 15, after V lost 3 bases and J lost 8 bases. This CDR3 is built from 17 residues. Germline V gene sequence: CDR1 SNHLY, CDR2 FYNNEI. The CDR3, as DNA: TGTGCCAGCAGTGACCTTAAGATCTCCGGGAGGGCCGATGAGCAGTTCTTC. It encodes CASSDLKISGRADEQFF.

The count of this clonotype is one. In DNA, the CDR3 is TGTGCCAGCAGCCAATCTCGGACAGGGGTTTCACCCCTCCACTTT. It translates to CASSQSRTGVSPLHF. The rearrangement joins TRBV4-2 to TRBJ1-6, with 9 positions matching TRBD1. CDR3 length: 15 residues. Per germline, CDR1 LGHNA and CDR2 YNFKEQ. The J segment lost 9 bases and the V segment lost 2 bases, leaving 5 bases of the junction unmatched.